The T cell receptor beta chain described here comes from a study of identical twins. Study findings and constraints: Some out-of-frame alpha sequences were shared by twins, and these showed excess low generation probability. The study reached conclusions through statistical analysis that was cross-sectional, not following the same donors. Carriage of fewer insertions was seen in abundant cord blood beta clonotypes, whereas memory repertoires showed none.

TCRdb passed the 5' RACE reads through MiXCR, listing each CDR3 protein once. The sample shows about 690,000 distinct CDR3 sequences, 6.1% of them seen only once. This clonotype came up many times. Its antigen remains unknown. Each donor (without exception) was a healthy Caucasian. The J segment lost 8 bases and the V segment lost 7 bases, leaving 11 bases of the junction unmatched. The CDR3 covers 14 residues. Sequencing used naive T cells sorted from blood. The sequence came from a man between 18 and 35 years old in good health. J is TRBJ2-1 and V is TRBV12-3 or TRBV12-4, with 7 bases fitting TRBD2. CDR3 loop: CASKFGGRLDEQFF. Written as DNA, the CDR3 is TGTGCCAGCAAGTTCGGGGGGAGGTTGGATGAGCAGTTCTTC.